Below are 9 T cell receptor beta chains sequenced from a single sample in a study of OX40 agonist ivuxolimab in advanced cancers. The protocol was immunoSEQ multiplex PCR, while the TCRdb copy is restricted to in-frame clones and leaves out a portion. Of some 50,000 clones listed, around 89% are singletons. Sequencing was performed on CD4+ or CD8+ T cells sorted from blood, taken in a trial of the OX40 agonist ivuxolimab. The receptors were sampled from an adult with an advanced solid tumor such as melanoma, head and neck, liver or kidney cancer.

This clone appeared a single time. The chain uses TRBV9 and TRBJ2-7, with TRBD1 matching over 7 bases. The V and J ends lost 4 bases and 0 bases, in that order; junction bases with no gene match: 4. This CDR3 comprises 14 residues. Looked up from germline, CDR1 is SGDLS and CDR2 is YYNGEE. CDR3 protein: CASSRDRDSYEQYF. In DNA, the CDR3 is TGTGCCAGCAGCCGAGACAGGGACTCCTACGAGCAGTACTTC.

The DNA of the CDR3 is TGTGCCAGCAGTAAGGGAGGACTAGGGACAGATACGCAGTATTTT. Amino acids: CASSKGGLGTDTQYF. This chain joins TRBV6-1 and TRBJ2-3, with 7 nucleotides matching TRBD2. Germline assignment: CDR1 MNHNS and CDR2 SASEGT. V lost 5 bases and J lost 3; bases outside the gene matches: 8. This CDR3 is 15 amino acids long.

V gene TRBV4-2 combines with J gene TRBJ2-1; 8 bases map to TRBD1. The V gene's germline CDR1 is LGHNA and CDR2 YNFKEQ. The CDR3 totals 14 residues. V lost 1 base to trimming and J lost 5 bases; unmatched junction nucleotides: 1. CDR3 amino acids: CASSQGGQDNEQFF. The CDR3 coding sequence is TGTGCCAGCAGCCAAGGGGGACAGGACAATGAGCAGTTCTTC.

This clone occurred a few times. The CDR3 nucleotides are TGTGCCAGCAGCCCGAGAGGACAGGTGAACACTGAAGCTTTCTTT. Its protein product is CASSPRGQVNTEAFF. The chain couples TRBV7-9 to TRBJ1-1; 7 nucleotides line up with TRBD1. The CDR3 covers 15 residues. The V segment lost 5 bases and the J segment 0 bases; nucleotides outside the gene matches: 6. Germline V gives CDR1 SEHNR, CDR2 FQNEAQ (reference sequence).

This chain connects TRBV11-2 to TRBJ2-3; D might be TRBD1 (5 bases). V gave up 0 bases and J gave up 4 bases, with 14 bases separating them. This CDR3 spans 16 amino acids. CDR1 is SGHAT, CDR2 FQNNGV, per germline. In DNA, the CDR3 is TGTGCCAGCAGCTTAGATATTCAGGGCTACGCAGATACGCAGTATTTT. This codes for CASSLDIQGYADTQYF.

This chain joins TRBV9 and TRBJ2-5; 9 bases align to TRBD1. J was trimmed by 0 bases and V by 3 bases; bases with no gene match: 6. This CDR3 contains 16 residues. Per the germline V gene, CDR1 is SGDLS and CDR2 is YYNGEE. The CDR3 coding sequence is TGTGCCAGCAGCGCCCCGGGACAGGGCAACCAAGAGACCCAGTACTTC. Encoded protein: CASSAPGQGNQETQYF.

The chain has TRBV19 and TRBJ1-2; D is perhaps TRBD1 (5 bases). V was cut by 9 bases and J by 5 bases, with 7 bases left in between. CDR1 LNHDA and CDR2 SQIVND come from the germline V gene (reference sequence). CDR3 length: 10 residues. The CDR3 protein is CASGTYGYTF. The DNA for the CDR3 is TGTGCCAGCGGGACGTATGGCTACACCTTC.

The CDR3 loop is CASNNRDRGSGEQYF. The CDR3 region has the DNA TGTGCCAGCAACAACCGGGACAGGGGTTCCGGGGAGCAGTACTTC. This rearrangement joins TRBV7-9 to TRBJ2-7; 10 bases fit TRBD1. The V gene's germline CDR1 is SEHNR and CDR2 FQNEAQ (reference sequence). V was clipped by 7 bases and J by 7 bases; unmatched bases: 13. The length of the CDR3 is 15 residues.

This clone has more than one count but fewer than ten. This rearrangement joins TRBV5-1 to TRBJ1-1; D remains unclear. Germline V gives CDR1 SGHRS, CDR2 YFSETQ. The CDR3 runs 12 residues. Trimming stripped 0 bases from V and 10 bases from J, with 10 bases between. CDR3 bases: TGCGCCAGCAGCTTGGCTGGATCTGGAGCTTTCTTT. Its translation is CASSLAGSGAFF.